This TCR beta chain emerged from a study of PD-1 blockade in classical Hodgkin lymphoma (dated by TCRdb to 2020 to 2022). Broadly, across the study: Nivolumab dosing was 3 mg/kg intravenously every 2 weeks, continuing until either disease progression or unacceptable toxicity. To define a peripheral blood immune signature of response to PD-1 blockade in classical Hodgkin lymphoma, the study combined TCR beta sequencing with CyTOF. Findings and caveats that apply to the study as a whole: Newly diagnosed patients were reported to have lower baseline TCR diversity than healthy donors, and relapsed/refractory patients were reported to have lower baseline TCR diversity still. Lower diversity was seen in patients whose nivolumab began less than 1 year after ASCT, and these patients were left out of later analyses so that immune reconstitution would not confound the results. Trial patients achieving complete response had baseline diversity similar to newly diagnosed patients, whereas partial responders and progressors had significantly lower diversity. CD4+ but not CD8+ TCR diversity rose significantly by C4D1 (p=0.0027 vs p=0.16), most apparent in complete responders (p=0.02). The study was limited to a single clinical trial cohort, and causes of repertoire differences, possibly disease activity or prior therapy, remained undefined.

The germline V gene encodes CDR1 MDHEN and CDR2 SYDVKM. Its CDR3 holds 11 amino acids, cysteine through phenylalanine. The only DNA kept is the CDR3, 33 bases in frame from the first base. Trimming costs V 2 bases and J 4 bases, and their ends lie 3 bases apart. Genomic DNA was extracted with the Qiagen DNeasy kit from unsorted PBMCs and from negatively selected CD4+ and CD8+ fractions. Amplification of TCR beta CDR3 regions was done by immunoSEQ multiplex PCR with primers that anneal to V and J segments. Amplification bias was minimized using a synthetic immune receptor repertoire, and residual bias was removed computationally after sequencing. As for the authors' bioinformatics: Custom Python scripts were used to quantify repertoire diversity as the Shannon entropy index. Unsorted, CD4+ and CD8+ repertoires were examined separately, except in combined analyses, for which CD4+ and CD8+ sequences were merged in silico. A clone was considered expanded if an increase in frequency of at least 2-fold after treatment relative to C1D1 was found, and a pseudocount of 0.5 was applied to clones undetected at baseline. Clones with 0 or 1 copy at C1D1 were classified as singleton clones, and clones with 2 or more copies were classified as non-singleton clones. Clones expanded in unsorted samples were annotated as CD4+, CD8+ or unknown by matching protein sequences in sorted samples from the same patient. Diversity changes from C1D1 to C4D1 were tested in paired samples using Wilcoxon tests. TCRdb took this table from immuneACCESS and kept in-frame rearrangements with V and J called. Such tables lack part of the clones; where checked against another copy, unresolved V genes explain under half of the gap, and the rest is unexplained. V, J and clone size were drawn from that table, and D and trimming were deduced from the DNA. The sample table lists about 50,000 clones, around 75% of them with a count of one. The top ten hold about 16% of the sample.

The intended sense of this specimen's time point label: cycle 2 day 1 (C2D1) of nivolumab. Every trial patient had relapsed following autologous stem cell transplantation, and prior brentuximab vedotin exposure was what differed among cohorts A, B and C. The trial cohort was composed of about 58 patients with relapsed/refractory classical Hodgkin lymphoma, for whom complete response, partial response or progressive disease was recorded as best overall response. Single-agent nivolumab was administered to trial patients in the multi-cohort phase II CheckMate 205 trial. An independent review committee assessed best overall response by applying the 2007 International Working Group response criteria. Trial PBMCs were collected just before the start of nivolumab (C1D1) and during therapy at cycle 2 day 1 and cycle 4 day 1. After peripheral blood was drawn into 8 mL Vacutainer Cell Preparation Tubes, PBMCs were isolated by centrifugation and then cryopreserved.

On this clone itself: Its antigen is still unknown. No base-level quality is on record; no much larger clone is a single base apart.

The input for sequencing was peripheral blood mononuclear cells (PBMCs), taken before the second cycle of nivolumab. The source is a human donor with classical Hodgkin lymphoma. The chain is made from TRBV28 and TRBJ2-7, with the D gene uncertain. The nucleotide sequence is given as TGTGCCAGCAGTTTAGTTTACGAGCAGTACTTC. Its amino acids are CASSLVYEQYF.